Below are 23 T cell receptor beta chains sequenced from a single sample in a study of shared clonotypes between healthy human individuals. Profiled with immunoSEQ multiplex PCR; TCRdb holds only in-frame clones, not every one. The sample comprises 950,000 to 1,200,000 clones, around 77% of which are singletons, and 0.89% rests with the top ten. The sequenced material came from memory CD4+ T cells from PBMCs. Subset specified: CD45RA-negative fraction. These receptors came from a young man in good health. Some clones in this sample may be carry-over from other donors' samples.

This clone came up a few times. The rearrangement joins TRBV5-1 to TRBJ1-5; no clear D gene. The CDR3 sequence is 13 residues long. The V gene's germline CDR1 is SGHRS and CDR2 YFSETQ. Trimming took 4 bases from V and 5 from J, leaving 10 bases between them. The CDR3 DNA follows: TGCGCCAGCAGCCCCAACCCCGATCAGCCCCAGCATTTT. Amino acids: CASSPNPDQPQHF.

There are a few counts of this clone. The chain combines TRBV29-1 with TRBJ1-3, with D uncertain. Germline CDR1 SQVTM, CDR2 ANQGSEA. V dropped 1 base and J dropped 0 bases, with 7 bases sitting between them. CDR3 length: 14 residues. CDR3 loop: CSVEGRISGNTIYF. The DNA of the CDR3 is TGCAGCGTTGAAGGGAGGATCTCTGGAAACACCATATATTTT.

CDR3 in amino acids: CASSPNGGGEETQYF. Written as DNA, the CDR3 is TGTGCCAGCAGCCCCAATGGAGGGGGTGAAGAGACCCAGTACTTC. This chain connects TRBV11-3 to TRBJ2-5; D may be TRBD1 or TRBD2 (6 bases each). From germline, CDR1 is SGHNT and CDR2 YENEEA. The CDR3 length is 15 residues. V shed 5 bases and J shed 3 bases, with 16 bases lying between them.

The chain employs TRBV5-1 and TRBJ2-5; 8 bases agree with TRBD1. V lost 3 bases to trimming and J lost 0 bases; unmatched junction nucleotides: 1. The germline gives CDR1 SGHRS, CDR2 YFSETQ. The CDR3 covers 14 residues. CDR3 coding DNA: TGCGCCAGCAGCTCACAGGGGGACCAAGAGACCCAGTACTTC. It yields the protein CASSSQGDQETQYF.

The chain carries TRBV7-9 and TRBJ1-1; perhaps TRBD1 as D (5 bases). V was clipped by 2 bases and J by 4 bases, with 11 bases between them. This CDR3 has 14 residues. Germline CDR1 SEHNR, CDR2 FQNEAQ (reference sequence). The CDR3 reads CASSLPTGGTEAFF. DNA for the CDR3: TGTGCCAGCAGCTTACCGACTGGGGGCACTGAAGCTTTCTTT.

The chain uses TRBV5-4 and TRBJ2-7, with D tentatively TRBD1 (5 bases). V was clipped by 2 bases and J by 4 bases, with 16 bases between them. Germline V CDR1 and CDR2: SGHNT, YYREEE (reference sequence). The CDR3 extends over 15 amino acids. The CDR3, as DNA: TGTGCCAGCAGCTTACAGTTTGACAGACCGTACGAGCAGTACTTC. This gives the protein CASSLQFDRPYEQYF.

The CDR3 DNA reads TGTGCCAGCAGTTACCGGGACCCAAGAAGCGGCTACACCTTC. Residues: CASSYRDPRSGYTF. The V gene is TRBV28, the J gene TRBJ1-2, with D perhaps TRBD1 (5 bases). This CDR3 spans 14 amino acids. Germline V gene lookup returns CDR1 MDHEN and CDR2 SYDVKM. V dropped 4 bases and J dropped 8 bases, with 17 bases sitting between them.

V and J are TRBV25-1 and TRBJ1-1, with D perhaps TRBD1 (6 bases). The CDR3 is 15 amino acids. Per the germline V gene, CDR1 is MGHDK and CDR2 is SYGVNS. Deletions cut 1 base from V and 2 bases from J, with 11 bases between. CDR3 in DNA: TGTGCCAGCAGTGAATCAGGGGCAGTCAACACTGAAGCTTTCTTT. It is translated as CASSESGAVNTEAFF.

CDR3 protein: CASSKSRDNEQFF. CDR3 DNA: TGTGCCTCATCTAAATCGAGGGACAATGAGCAGTTCTTC. The V and J genes are TRBV7-3 and TRBJ2-1; possible D gene TRBD2, 5 bases. In germline, CDR1 is SGHTA, CDR2 FQGTGA. The CDR3 runs 13 residues. Between the trimmed V and J ends, which lost 11 bases and 5 bases, there was a span of 16 bases.

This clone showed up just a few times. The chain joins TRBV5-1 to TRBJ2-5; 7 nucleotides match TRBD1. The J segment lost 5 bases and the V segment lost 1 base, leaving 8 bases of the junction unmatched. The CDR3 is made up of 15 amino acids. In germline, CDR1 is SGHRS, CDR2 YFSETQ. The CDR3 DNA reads TGCGCCAGCAGCTTGATGGGACAGACGGAGGAGACCCAGTACTTC. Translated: CASSLMGQTEETQYF.

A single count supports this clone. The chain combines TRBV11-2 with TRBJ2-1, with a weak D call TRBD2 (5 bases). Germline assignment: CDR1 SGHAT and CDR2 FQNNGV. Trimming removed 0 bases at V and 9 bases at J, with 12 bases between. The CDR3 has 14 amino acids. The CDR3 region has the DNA TGTGCCAGCAGCTTAGACCTAGCCTTCGGTGAGCAGTTCTTC. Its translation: CASSLDLAFGEQFF.

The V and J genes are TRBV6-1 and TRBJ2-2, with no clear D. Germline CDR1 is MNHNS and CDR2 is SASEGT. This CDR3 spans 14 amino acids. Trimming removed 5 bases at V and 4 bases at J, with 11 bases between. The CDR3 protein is CASSHSGGTGELFF. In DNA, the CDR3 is TGTGCCAGCAGTCACTCAGGTGGCACCGGGGAGCTGTTTTTT.

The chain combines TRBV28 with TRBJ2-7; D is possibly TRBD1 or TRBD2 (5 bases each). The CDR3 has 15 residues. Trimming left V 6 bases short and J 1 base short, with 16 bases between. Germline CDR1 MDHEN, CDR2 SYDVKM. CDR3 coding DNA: TGTGCCAGCAGCCTAAACCGGGACGGATCCTACGAGCAGTACTTC. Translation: CASSLNRDGSYEQYF. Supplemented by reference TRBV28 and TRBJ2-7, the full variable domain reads DVKVTQSSRYLVKRTGEKVFLECVQDMDHENMFWYRQDPGLGLRLIYFSYDVKMKEKGDIPEGYSVSREKKERFSLILESASTNQTSMYLCASSLNRDGSYEQYFGPGTRLTVT.

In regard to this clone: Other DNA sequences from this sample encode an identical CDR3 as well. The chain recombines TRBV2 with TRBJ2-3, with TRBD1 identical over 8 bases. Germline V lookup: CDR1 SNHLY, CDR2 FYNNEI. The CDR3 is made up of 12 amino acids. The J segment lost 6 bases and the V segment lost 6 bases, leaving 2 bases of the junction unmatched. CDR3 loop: CASRNRGDTQYF. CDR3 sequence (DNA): TGTGCCAGCAGGAACAGGGGGGATACGCAGTATTTT.

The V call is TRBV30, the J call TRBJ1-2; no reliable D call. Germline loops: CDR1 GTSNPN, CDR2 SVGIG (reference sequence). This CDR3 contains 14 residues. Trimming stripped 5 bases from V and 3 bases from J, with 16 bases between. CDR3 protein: CAWGPGWKYYGYTF. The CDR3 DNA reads TGTGCCTGGGGTCCGGGATGGAAATACTATGGCTACACCTTC.

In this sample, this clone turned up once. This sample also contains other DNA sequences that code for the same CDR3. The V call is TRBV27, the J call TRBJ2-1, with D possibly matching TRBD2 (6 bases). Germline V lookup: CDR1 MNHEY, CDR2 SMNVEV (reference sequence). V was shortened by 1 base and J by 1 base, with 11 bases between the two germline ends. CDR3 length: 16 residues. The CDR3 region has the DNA TGTGCCAGCAGTTTATACCCTAGCGCATCCTACAATGAGCAGTTCTTC. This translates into CASSLYPSASYNEQFF.

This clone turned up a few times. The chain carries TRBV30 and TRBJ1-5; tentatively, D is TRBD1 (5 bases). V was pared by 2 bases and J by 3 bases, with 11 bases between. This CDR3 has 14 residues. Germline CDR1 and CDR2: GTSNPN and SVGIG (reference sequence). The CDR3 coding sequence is TGTGCCTGGAGTCGCACAGGATACAATCAGCCCCAGCATTTT. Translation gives CAWSRTGYNQPQHF. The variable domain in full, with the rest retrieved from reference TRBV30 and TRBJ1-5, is SQTIHQWPATLVQPVGSPLSLECTVEGTSNPNLYWYRQAAGRGLQLLFYSVGIGQISSEVPQNLSASRPQDRQFILSSKKLLLSDSGFYLCAWSRTGYNQPQHFGDGTRLSIL.

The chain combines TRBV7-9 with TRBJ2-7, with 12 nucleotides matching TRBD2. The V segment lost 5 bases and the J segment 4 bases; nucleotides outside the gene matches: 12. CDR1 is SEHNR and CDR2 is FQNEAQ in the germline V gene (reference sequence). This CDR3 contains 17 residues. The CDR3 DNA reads TGTGCCAGCAGCGGGCCCGCCGCCGGGACTAGCGGGTACGAGCAGTACTTC. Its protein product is CASSGPAAGTSGYEQYF.

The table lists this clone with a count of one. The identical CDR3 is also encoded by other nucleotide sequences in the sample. CDR3 bases: TGTGCCAGCAGCTCTACAGGGGGCGCTGATTATGGCTACACCTTC. This codes for CASSSTGGADYGYTF. This chain joins TRBV28 and TRBJ1-2; 9 bases agree with TRBD1. Germline CDR1 reads MDHEN; CDR2 reads SYDVKM. This CDR3 region has 15 residues. After removal of 6 bases from V and 5 bases from J, the junction contained 10 bases not matched to a gene.

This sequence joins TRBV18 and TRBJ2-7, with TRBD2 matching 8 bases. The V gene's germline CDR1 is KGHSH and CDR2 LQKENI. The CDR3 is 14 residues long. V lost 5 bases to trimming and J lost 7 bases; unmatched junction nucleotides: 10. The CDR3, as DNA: TGTGCCAGCTCATCTTTAGCGGGAAGCTGGGAGCAGTACTTC. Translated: CASSSLAGSWEQYF. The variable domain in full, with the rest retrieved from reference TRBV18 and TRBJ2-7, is NAGVMQNPRHLVRRRGQEARLRCSPMKGHSHVYWYRQLPEEGLKFMVYLQKENIIDESGMPKERFSAEFPKEGPSILRIQQVVRGDSAAYFCASSSLAGSWEQYFGPGTRLTVT.

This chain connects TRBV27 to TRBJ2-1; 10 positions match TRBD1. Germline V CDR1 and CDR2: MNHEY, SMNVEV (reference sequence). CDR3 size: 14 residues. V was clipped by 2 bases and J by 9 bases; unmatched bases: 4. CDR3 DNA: TGTGCCAGCAGTTTAAGGACAGGGGGATTTGAGCAGTTCTTC. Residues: CASSLRTGGFEQFF.

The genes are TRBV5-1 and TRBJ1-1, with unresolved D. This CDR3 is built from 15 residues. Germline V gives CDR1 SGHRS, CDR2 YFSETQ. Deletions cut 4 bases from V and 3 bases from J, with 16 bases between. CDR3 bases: TGCGCCAGCAGCCTCTCCGGGATACGGGACACTGAAGCTTTCTTT. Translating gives CASSLSGIRDTEAFF.

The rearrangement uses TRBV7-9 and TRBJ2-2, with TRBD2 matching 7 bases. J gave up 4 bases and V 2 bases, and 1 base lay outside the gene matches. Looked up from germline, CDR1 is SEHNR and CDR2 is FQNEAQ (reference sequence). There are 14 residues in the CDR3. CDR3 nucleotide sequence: TGTGCCAGCAGCTTAAAGCGGGGCACCGGGGAGCTGTTTTTT. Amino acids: CASSLKRGTGELFF.